Detailed here is one T cell receptor (beta chain). What it recognizes is unknown. Per the germline V gene, CDR1 is SGDLS and CDR2 is YYNGEE. This CDR3 has 16 residues. V dropped 3 bases and J dropped 1; count of bases not matched to a gene: 5. TCRdb's copy holds only in-frame clones and misses some; the assay was immunoSEQ multiplex PCR. This table has roughly 150,000 clones, 86% appearing once. The data belong to a study of cytomegalovirus exposure and HLA in healthy donors. Study-wide points: The finding came from a later analysis; first-cohort TCR clusters tended to co-occur in the approximately 120 validation repertoires. With high specificity and sensitivity, the classifier reportedly diagnosed cytomegalovirus status. The listing of 160 or so TCR beta chains classed them as cytomegalovirus-associated.

The sequence came from a woman between 25 and 40 years old in good health and CMV-seronegative. Sequenced: PBMCs. This rearrangement joins TRBV9 to TRBJ2-2; 8 nucleotides agree with TRBD1. The chain's CDR3 is CASSGTGTGNTGELFF. The CDR3 DNA follows: TGTGCCAGCAGCGGAACCGGGACAGGGAACACCGGGGAGCTGTTTTTT. Supplemented by reference TRBV9 and TRBJ2-2, the full variable domain reads DSGVTQTPKHLITATGQRVTLRCSPRSGDLSVYWYQQSLDQGLQFLIQYYNGEERAKGNILERFSAQQFPDLHSELNLSSLELGDSALYFCASSGTGTGNTGELFFGEGSRLTVL.